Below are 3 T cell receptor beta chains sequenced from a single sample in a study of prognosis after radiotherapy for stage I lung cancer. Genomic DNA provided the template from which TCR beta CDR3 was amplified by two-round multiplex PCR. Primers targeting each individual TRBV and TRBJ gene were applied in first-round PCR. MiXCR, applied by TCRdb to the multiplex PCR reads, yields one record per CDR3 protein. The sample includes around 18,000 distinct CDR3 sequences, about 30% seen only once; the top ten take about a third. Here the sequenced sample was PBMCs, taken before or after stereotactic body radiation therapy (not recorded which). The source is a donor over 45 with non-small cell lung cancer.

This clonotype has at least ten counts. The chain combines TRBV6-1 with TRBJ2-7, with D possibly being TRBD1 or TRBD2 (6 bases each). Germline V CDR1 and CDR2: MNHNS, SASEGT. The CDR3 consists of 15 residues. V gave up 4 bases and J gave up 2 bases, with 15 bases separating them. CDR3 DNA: TGTGCCAGCAGTGCGTTTGCCCGGGGGCCCTACGAGCAGTACTTC. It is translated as CASSAFARGPYEQYF.

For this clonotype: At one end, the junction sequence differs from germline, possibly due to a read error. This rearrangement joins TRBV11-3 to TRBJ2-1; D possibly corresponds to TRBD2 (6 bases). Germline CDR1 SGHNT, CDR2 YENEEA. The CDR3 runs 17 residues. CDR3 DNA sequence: TGTGCCAGCAGCAAAGGGGCAACTAGCAGGAGTTACAGTGAGCAGTTCTTC. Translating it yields CASSKGATSRSYSEQFF.

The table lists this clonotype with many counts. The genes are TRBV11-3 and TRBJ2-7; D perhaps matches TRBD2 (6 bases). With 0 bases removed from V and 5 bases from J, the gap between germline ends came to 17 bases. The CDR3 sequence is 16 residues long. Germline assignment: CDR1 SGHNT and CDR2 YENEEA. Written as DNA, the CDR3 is TGTGCCAGCAGCTTAGATGGGCGGGACGGTCGCGACGAGCAGTACTTC. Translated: CASSLDGRDGRDEQYF. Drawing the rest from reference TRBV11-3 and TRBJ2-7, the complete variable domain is EAGVVQSPRYKIIEKKQPVAFWCNPISGHNTLYWYLQNLGQGPELLIRYENEEAVDDSQLPKDRFSAERLKGVDSTLKIQPAELGDSAVYLCASSLDGRDGRDEQYFGPGTRLTVT.